Listed here are 18 T cell receptor beta chains from one sample, sequenced in a study of blood T cell repertoires in COVID-19. Produced via immunoSEQ multiplex PCR; TCRdb's table is partial and in-frame only. The sample comprises 150,000 to 200,000 clones, 90% to 95% of which are singletons, and under 5% rests with the top ten. The sequenced sample consisted of peripheral blood. The source is a woman aged 45-65 years with acute or convalescent COVID-19.

This chain links TRBV7-9 with TRBJ1-2; no firm D call. This CDR3 spans 15 amino acids. Germline V gene data show CDR1 as SEHNR and CDR2 as FQNEAQ (reference sequence). V shed 4 bases and J shed 4 bases, with 16 bases lying between them. The DNA of the CDR3 is TGTGCCAGCAGCTCGATATGGGAGTTTGGCTATGGCTACACCTTC. Its translation is CASSSIWEFGYGYTF.

This clone appeared a single time. This chain joins TRBV19 and TRBJ1-5; TRBD1 aligns across 7 bases. The CDR3 spans 16 residues. Germline-derived CDR1 and CDR2 are LNHDA and SQIVND (reference sequence). The V gene end was trimmed by 4 bases and the J gene end by 5 bases; junction bases not matched to a gene: 11. The CDR3 bases are TGTGCCAGTAGTACCCAGCCAGACAGGGCGGATCAGCCCCAGCATTTT. This translates into CASSTQPDRADQPQHF.

The gene calls are TRBV6-5 and TRBJ1-4; 10 bases are shared with TRBD1. The CDR3 is 15 amino acids. The V gene end was trimmed by 0 bases and the J gene end by 8 bases; junction bases not matched to a gene: 3. Per the germline V gene, CDR1 is MNHEY and CDR2 is SVGAGI. DNA of the CDR3: TGTGCCAGCAGTTACTCGGGACAGGGGTTCGAAAAACTGTTTTTT. Its protein product is CASSYSGQGFEKLFF.

This rearrangement joins TRBV24-1 to TRBJ2-3, with a weak D call TRBD1 (6 bases). CDR1 and CDR2 (germline): KGHDR, SFDVKD. Trimming cost V 9 bases and J 2 bases, with 17 bases left between them. CDR3 length: 15 amino acids. CDR3 coding DNA: TGTGCCACCCGAGGGGGTCCCTCTTCCACAGATACGCAGTATTTT. This encodes CATRGGPSSTDTQYF.

V is TRBV27 and J is TRBJ2-7, with TRBD1 as a possible D gene (6 bases). The CDR3 is 15 amino acids. Looked up from germline, CDR1 is MNHEY and CDR2 is SMNVEV (reference sequence). The V gene lost 5 bases and the J gene lost 5 bases, with 19 bases spanning the gap. The DNA of the CDR3 is TGTGCCAGCAGTCCCACAGGGTTACCTTTGGACGAGCAGTACTTC. It codes for CASSPTGLPLDEQYF.

The chain links TRBV18 to TRBJ1-5, with 8 bases identical to TRBD1. CDR1 is KGHSH, CDR2 LQKENI, per germline. The junction had 2 bases not matched to a gene; V was cut back by 1 base and J by 0 bases. The CDR3 covers 16 residues. CDR3 sequence: CASSPQDRASNQPQHF. The CDR3 DNA is TGTGCCAGCTCACCACAGGACAGGGCTAGCAATCAGCCCCAGCATTTT.

This chain joins TRBV10-1 and TRBJ2-5; D remains unclear. The ends were cut back, 0 bases at V and 9 bases at J, with 8 bases in the middle. Per the germline V gene, CDR1 is WNHNN and CDR2 is SYGVQD (reference sequence). This CDR3 comprises 12 residues. CDR3 sequence reads: CASSESKAAQYF. In DNA form, the CDR3 reads TGCGCCAGCAGTGAGTCGAAGGCGGCCCAGTACTTC.

This chain links TRBV19 with TRBJ1-2; unclear D gene. The CDR3 runs to 15 residues. Trimming shortened V by 1 base and J by 6 bases, and 15 bases separated the two germline ends. From germline, CDR1 is LNHDA and CDR2 SQIVND (reference sequence). CDR3: CASSIVNRQVDGYTF. DNA for the CDR3: TGTGCCAGTAGTATAGTAAATCGGCAGGTGGATGGCTACACCTTC. Variable domain in full (rest from reference TRBV19 and TRBJ1-2): DGGITQSPKYLFRKEGQNVTLSCEQNLNHDAMYWYRQDPGQGLRLIYYSQIVNDFQKGDIAEGYSVSREKKESFPLTVTSAQKNPTAFYLCASSIVNRQVDGYTFGSGTRLTVV.

The V gene is TRBV4-3, the J gene TRBJ1-3, with D possibly matching TRBD1 (6 bases). The CDR3 sequence is 15 residues long. The V and J ends lost 2 bases and 2 bases respectively, with 10 bases between them. Germline CDR1 LGHNA, CDR2 YSLEER. The CDR3, as DNA: TGCGCCAGCAGCCAAAATACAGGGCCTGGAAACACCATATATTTT. Amino acids: CASSQNTGPGNTIYF.

The rearrangement links TRBV28 to TRBJ2-1; possible D gene TRBD2, 6 bases. The CDR3 has 16 residues. The V gene's germline CDR1 is MDHEN and CDR2 SYDVKM. The V end lost 6 bases, the J end lost 0 bases, and 15 bases lay between the germline ends. This CDR3 is CASSPRAGPSYNEQFF. CDR3 sequence (DNA): TGTGCCAGCAGCCCCCGGGCGGGACCCTCCTACAATGAGCAGTTCTTC.

The chain uses TRBV6-5 and TRBJ1-1; D is uncertain. The ends were cut back, 0 bases at V and 1 base at J, with 6 bases in the middle. The CDR3 has 14 residues. CDR1 and CDR2 (germline): MNHEY, SVGAGI. The CDR3 DNA sequence: TGTGCCAGCAGTTACTCGGGCAGGAACACTGAAGCTTTCTTT. Residues: CASSYSGRNTEAFF.

The chain is built from TRBV15 and TRBJ2-5, with unresolved D. Germline CDR1 and CDR2: LNHNV and YYDKDF (reference sequence). V gave up 0 bases and J gave up 5 bases, with 4 bases separating them. The CDR3 is 12 residues long. CDR3 amino acids: CATSRDEETQYF. The DNA for the CDR3 is TGTGCCACCAGCAGAGATGAGGAGACCCAGTACTTC.

The rearrangement links TRBV7-9 to TRBJ2-7, with 10 bases aligning to TRBD1. Germline V gene lookup returns CDR1 SEHNR and CDR2 FQNEAQ (reference sequence). The V and J ends lost 7 bases and 6 bases, in that order; junction bases with no gene match: 9. The CDR3 is made up of 14 amino acids. This chain's CDR3 is CASTYATGGGEQYF. The CDR3 DNA reads TGTGCCAGCACCTATGCGACAGGGGGCGGCGAGCAGTACTTC. Drawing the rest from reference TRBV7-9 and TRBJ2-7, the complete variable domain is DTGVSQNPRHKITKRGQNVTFRCDPISEHNRLYWYRQTLGQGPEFLTYFQNEAQLEKSRLLSDRFSAERPKGSFSTLEIQRTEQGDSAMYLCASTYATGGGEQYFGPGTRLTVT.

This chain uses TRBV5-1 with TRBJ1-1; 8 nucleotides line up with TRBD1. V dropped 4 bases and J dropped 5; count of bases not matched to a gene: 7. Germline V lookup: CDR1 SGHRS, CDR2 YFSETQ. This CDR3 comprises 14 residues. DNA of the CDR3: TGCGCCAGCAGCCAGACAGGGGTATGGACTGAAGCTTTCTTT. Amino acid sequence: CASSQTGVWTEAFF.

The chain has TRBV4-1 and TRBJ1-2; D remains ambiguous. CDR3 length: 14 amino acids. Trimming removed 6 bases from V and 4 bases from J, with 15 bases in between. Germline CDR1 reads MGHRA; CDR2 reads YSYEKL. The CDR3 coding sequence is TGCGCCAGCAGAGGAGTTAGGTTAGGCTATGGCTACACCTTC. Its protein product is CASRGVRLGYGYTF.

The chain joins TRBV18 to TRBJ2-1, with D hard to call. The CDR3 runs to 14 residues. Per germline, CDR1 KGHSH and CDR2 LQKENI. Trimming stripped 10 bases from V and 0 bases from J, with 13 bases between. As DNA, the CDR3 is TGTGCCACCCGAGGCTCCAGCTCCTACAATGAGCAGTTCTTC. It specifies CATRGSSSYNEQFF. Full variable domain (rest looked up from reference TRBV18 and TRBJ2-1): NAGVMQNPRHLVRRRGQEARLRCSPMKGHSHVYWYRQLPEEGLKFMVYLQKENIIDESGMPKERFSAEFPKEGPSILRIQQVVRGDSAAYFCATRGSSSYNEQFFGPGTRLTVL.

J is TRBJ1-1 and V is TRBV5-6; 11 bases map to TRBD1. CDR1 and CDR2 (germline): SGHDT, YYEEEE. This CDR3 comprises 17 residues. V was pared by 4 bases and J by 0 bases, with 8 bases of the junction left unmatched. The DNA of the CDR3 is TGTGCCAGCAGCGGGACTAGGACAGGGGGCGTGAACACTGAAGCTTTCTTT. Residues: CASSGTRTGGVNTEAFF.

J is TRBJ1-4 and V is TRBV4-2; D is unclear. CDR1 is LGHNA, CDR2 YNFKEQ, per germline. The ends were cut back, 1 base at V and 8 bases at J, with 8 bases in the middle. CDR3 length: 13 amino acids. The CDR3 DNA sequence: TGTGCCAGCAGCCAAGGGTTGGAGGAAAAACTGTTTTTT. Translation gives CASSQGLEEKLFF.